Here is one TCR beta chain with its context. No antigen is known for it. This record comes from a study of T cell responses to AZD1222 COVID-19 vaccine. Whole-study findings and limits: Without day 14 samples, only post-peak T cell repertoires were studied.

Per the germline V gene, CDR1 is MDHEN and CDR2 is SYDVKM. CDR3 length: 14 residues. V trimming: 10 bases; J trimming: 2 bases; junction bases outside the gene matches: 9. TCRdb's copy holds only in-frame clones and misses some; the assay was immunoSEQ multiplex PCR. The table lists around 270,000 clones, 94% of them singletons, with around 0.57% in the top ten. The analysis combined second doses at about 4 or about 12 weeks. The gene calls are TRBV28 and TRBJ2-7, with TRBD2 identical over 9 bases. The origin of this receptor is an adult who received the AZD1222 COVID-19 vaccine. This specimen consisted of peripheral blood, obtained 28 days after the second AZD1222 dose. CDR3 nucleotides: TGTGCCACCCTCCGGGCGGGAGGGCCCTACGAGCAGTACTTC. Translating it yields CATLRAGGPYEQYF.